The 21 T cell receptor beta chains reported below all come from one sample, sequenced in a study of spatial heterogeneity in lung cancer. Noted time point: sample taken at primary tumor resection. Whole RNA obtained from tumor, nontumor lung or frozen PBMC underwent sequencing without sorting. MiXCR, applied by TCRdb to the 5' RACE reads, yields one record per CDR3 protein. The sample carries about 5,100 distinct CDR3 sequences, around 28% recorded once. The specimen comprised PBMCs, sampled at surgery. These receptors came from a male donor with early-stage non-small cell lung cancer.

The gene calls are TRBV12-3 or TRBV12-4 and TRBJ2-3, with 7 bases that match TRBD1. The V segment lost 2 bases and the J segment 3 bases; nucleotides outside the gene matches: 11. The CDR3 runs to 17 residues. CDR3 nucleotide sequence: TGTGCCAGCAGTTTATCCCCCGGTGAGACAGGGACAGATACGCAGTATTTT. Its translation: CASSLSPGETGTDTQYF.

Only one count was recorded for this clonotype. V and J are TRBV7-3 and TRBJ1-2; 7 positions match TRBD1. Trimming at V came to 0 bases and at J to 4 bases, leaving 8 bases not matched to a gene. Germline loops: CDR1 SGHTA, CDR2 FQGTGA. The CDR3 extends over 16 amino acids. In DNA, the CDR3 is TGTGCCAGCAGCTTAACCGGACAGGAGCTTCGCTATGGCTACACCTTC. Protein sequence: CASSLTGQELRYGYTF.

The chain has TRBV28 and TRBJ2-7; a possible D gene is TRBD1 (6 bases). The CDR3 is 13 residues long. Germline CDR1 and CDR2: MDHEN and SYDVKM. With 6 bases removed from V and 5 bases from J, the gap between germline ends came to 14 bases. CDR3 sequence (DNA): TGTGCCAGCAGCGATGACAGGATCCACGAGCAGTACTTC. It encodes CASSDDRIHEQYF.

This clonotype has only a few counts. The J gene is TRBJ1-5, the V gene TRBV28; D gene unclear. The CDR3 spans 16 residues. CDR1 and CDR2 from the germline V gene are MDHEN and SYDVKM. V gave up 3 bases and J gave up 0 bases, with 12 bases separating them. CDR3 bases: TGTGCCAGCAGTTTGAGACCGATATCTAGCAATCAGCCCCAGCATTTT. Protein sequence: CASSLRPISSNQPQHF.

This clonotype was observed a single time. The chain has TRBV29-1 and TRBJ1-5; no clear D. V lost 6 bases to trimming and J lost 5 bases, with 14 bases between them. The V gene's germline CDR1 is SQVTM and CDR2 ANQGSEA. This CDR3 contains 13 residues. CDR3 sequence (DNA): TGCAGCGTGGCCCCCGGCTTCTATCAGCCCCAGCATTTT. Its protein product is CSVAPGFYQPQHF. The full variable domain, rest sourced from reference TRBV29-1 and TRBJ1-5, is SAVISQKPSRDICQRGTSLTIQCQVDSQVTMMFWYRQQPGQSLTLIATANQGSEATYESGFVIDKFPISRPNLTFSTLTVSNMSPEDSSIYLCSVAPGFYQPQHFGDGTRLSIL.

Sample share makes this clonotype medium-sized. V gene TRBV9 combines with J gene TRBJ2-3; either TRBD1 or TRBD2 may fit D (5 bases each). Between the trimmed V and J ends, which lost 0 bases and 5 bases, there was a span of 7 bases. From germline, CDR1 is SGDLS and CDR2 YYNGEE. This CDR3 contains 13 residues. The CDR3 here is CASSVAGRDTQYF. The CDR3, as DNA: TGTGCCAGCAGCGTAGCAGGGAGAGATACGCAGTATTTT.

This clonotype qualifies as medium-sized. V and J are TRBV7-8 and TRBJ2-3, with 10 bases matching TRBD2. V gave up 5 bases and J gave up 2 bases; unmatched junction bases: 7. CDR3 length equals 16 residues. Germline lookup yields CDR1 SGHVS and CDR2 FQNEAQ. The CDR3 nucleotides are TGTGCCAGCAGCGGAAGGACTAGCGGATACACAGATACGCAGTATTTT. Translated, it gives CASSGRTSGYTDTQYF.

Sample share makes this clonotype medium-sized. The chain couples TRBV20-1 to TRBJ2-3, with D perhaps TRBD1 (6 bases). The V end lost 0 bases, the J end lost 9 bases, and 10 bases lay between the germline ends. CDR1 is DFQATT, CDR2 SNEGSKA, per germline (reference sequence). The CDR3 is 12 residues long. CDR3 in amino acids: CSARDDGQTQYF. CDR3 nucleotide sequence: TGCAGTGCTAGAGACGACGGACAGACGCAGTATTTT.

The V gene is TRBV5-6, the J gene TRBJ2-7, with D unresolved. V lost 2 bases and J 7 bases, leaving 10 bases between the germline ends. Germline V gene sequence: CDR1 SGHDT, CDR2 YYEEEE. There are 12 residues in the CDR3. This CDR3 is CASSFPSGEQYF. The CDR3 DNA follows: TGTGCCAGCAGCTTTCCATCTGGGGAGCAGTACTTC.

This clonotype is deemed medium-sized. The chain couples TRBV28 to TRBJ2-7; D gene uncertain. Germline lookup yields CDR1 MDHEN and CDR2 SYDVKM. V dropped 4 bases and J dropped 0 bases, with 10 bases sitting between them. This CDR3 has 14 amino acids. For the CDR3, the DNA is TGTGCCAGCAGTTATCGGAGAGACTCCTACGAGCAGTACTTC. Its protein product is CASSYRRDSYEQYF.

This chain connects TRBV5-1 to TRBJ1-3, with D possibly being TRBD1 (5 bases). The germline gives CDR1 SGHRS, CDR2 YFSETQ. Between the trimmed V and J ends, which lost 1 base and 4 bases, there was a span of 15 bases. The CDR3 has 16 residues. The CDR3 DNA reads TGCGCCAGCAGCTTGATTGGGACGGTCGGAGGAAACACCATATATTTT. It specifies CASSLIGTVGGNTIYF.

By sample share, this clonotype is medium-sized (0.01 to 0.1%). The rearrangement links TRBV6-5 to TRBJ2-7, with D possibly being TRBD2 (5 bases). This CDR3 is 14 amino acids long. Germline lookup yields CDR1 MNHEY and CDR2 SVGAGI. V was clipped by 6 bases and J by 3 bases, with 15 bases between them. The CDR3 spells CASRLTEGVYEQYF. CDR3 DNA: TGTGCCAGCAGGTTAACAGAGGGCGTCTACGAGCAGTACTTC.

This clonotype is categorized as medium-sized. Here the CDR3 reads CAKVGGGTHQPQHF. CDR3 in DNA: TGTGCCAAGGTAGGGGGGGGCACCCACCAGCCCCAGCATTTT. The J gene is TRBJ1-5, the V gene TRBV28, with TRBD1 as a possible D gene (6 bases). From germline, CDR1 is MDHEN and CDR2 SYDVKM. This CDR3 is built from 14 residues. Between the trimmed V and J ends, which lost 10 bases and 7 bases, there was a span of 20 bases.

The rearrangement links TRBV7-9 to TRBJ2-5; TRBD2 matches at 9 bases. CDR3 size: 16 residues. V lost 3 bases and J lost 0; bases outside the gene matches: 5. CDR1 is SEHNR, CDR2 FQNEAQ, per germline (reference sequence). CDR3 sequence: CASSFRQRGDQETQYF. In DNA form, the CDR3 reads TGTGCCAGCAGCTTTCGTCAGCGGGGGGACCAAGAGACCCAGTACTTC.

V usage is TRBV7-2 and J usage is TRBJ2-3; 7 positions agree with TRBD1. J was trimmed by 5 bases and V by 6 bases; bases with no gene match: 5. Germline V gene data show CDR1 as SGHTA and CDR2 as FQGNSA. The CDR3 consists of 13 residues. The CDR3 region has the DNA TGTGCCAGCAGGAGACAGGGACGAGATACGCAGTATTTT. Its translation is CASRRQGRDTQYF. The whole variable domain, filled in from reference TRBV7-2 and TRBJ2-3, reads GAGVSQSPSNKVTEKGKDVELRCDPISGHTALYWYRQSLGQGLEFLIYFQGNSAPDKSGLPSDRFSAERTGGSVSTLTIQRTQQEDSAVYLCASRRQGRDTQYFGPGTRLTVL.

The chain employs TRBV23-1 and TRBJ2-7; 10 nucleotides agree with TRBD2. TRBV23-1 has ORF status, its function being uncertain. The CDR3 is 15 residues long. The V and J ends lost 1 base and 4 bases, in that order; junction bases with no gene match: 4. The CDR3 DNA sequence: TGCGCCAGCAGTCAATGGGCTAGCGGGGGTTACGAGCAGTACTTC. This codes for CASSQWASGGYEQYF.

The V gene is TRBV14, the J gene TRBJ2-3; perhaps TRBD2 as D (6 bases). Looked up from germline, CDR1 is SGHDN and CDR2 is FVKESK. V dropped 2 bases and J dropped 6 bases, with 21 bases sitting between them. The CDR3 is 17 amino acids. CDR3 sequence: CASSQRRDFPFTDTQYF. CDR3 nucleotides: TGTGCCAGCAGCCAACGCCGGGACTTTCCTTTCACCGATACGCAGTATTTT.

The chain recombines TRBV20-1 with TRBJ2-3; D unclear. Germline assignment: CDR1 DFQATT and CDR2 SNEGSKA (reference sequence). The CDR3 length is 12 residues. Trimming shortened V by 2 bases and J by 2 bases, and 5 bases separated the two germline ends. CDR3 sequence reads: CSARLPTDTQYF. Written as DNA, the CDR3 is TGCAGTGCTAGACTTCCCACAGATACGCAGTATTTT.

Many counts were recorded for this clonotype. This chain uses TRBV7-9 with TRBJ1-1; 9 nucleotides line up with TRBD1. CDR1 SEHNR and CDR2 FQNEAQ come from the germline V gene (reference sequence). The CDR3 has 17 amino acids. After removal of 5 bases from V and 1 base from J, the junction contained 11 bases not matched to a gene. DNA for the CDR3: TGTGCCAGCAGCCTGGGGACAGGGATCCATTCGAACACTGAAGCTTTCTTT. As protein: CASSLGTGIHSNTEAFF. Full variable domain (missing parts from reference TRBV7-9 and TRBJ1-1): DTGVSQNPRHKITKRGQNVTFRCDPISEHNRLYWYRQTLGQGPEFLTYFQNEAQLEKSRLLSDRFSAERPKGSFSTLEIQRTEQGDSAMYLCASSLGTGIHSNTEAFFGQGTRLTVV.

This clonotype showed up just a few times. One end of the junction is discordant with germline, which a read error may explain. The J gene is TRBJ1-5, the V gene TRBV28; 7 bases are a match to TRBD1. The CDR3 is made up of 17 amino acids. Looked up from germline, CDR1 is MDHEN and CDR2 is SYDVKM. This CDR3 reads CATSYHEGADSNQPQHF. CDR3 in DNA: TGTGCCACCAGTTACCATGAGGGGGCTGATAGCAATCAGCCCCAGCATTTT.

The CDR3 sequence: CASSLLGNSNQPQHF. The CDR3 DNA reads TGCGCCAGCAGCTTGCTGGGGAATAGCAATCAGCCCCAGCATTTT. The chain is built from TRBV5-1 and TRBJ1-5; D is uncertain. V was pared by 1 base and J by 0 bases, with 8 bases between. The CDR3 loop spans 15 amino acids. Germline V gives CDR1 SGHRS, CDR2 YFSETQ.